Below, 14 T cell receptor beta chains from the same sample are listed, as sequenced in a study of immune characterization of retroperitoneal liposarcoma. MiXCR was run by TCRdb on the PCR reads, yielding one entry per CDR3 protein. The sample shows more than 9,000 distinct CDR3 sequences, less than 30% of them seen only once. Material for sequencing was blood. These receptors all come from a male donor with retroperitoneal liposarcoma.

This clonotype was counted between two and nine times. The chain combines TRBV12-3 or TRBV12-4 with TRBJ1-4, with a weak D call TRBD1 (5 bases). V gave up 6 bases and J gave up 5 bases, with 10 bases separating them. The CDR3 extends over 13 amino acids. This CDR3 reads CASRPGENEKLFF. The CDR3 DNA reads TGTGCCAGCAGACCGGGGGAGAATGAAAAACTGTTTTTT.

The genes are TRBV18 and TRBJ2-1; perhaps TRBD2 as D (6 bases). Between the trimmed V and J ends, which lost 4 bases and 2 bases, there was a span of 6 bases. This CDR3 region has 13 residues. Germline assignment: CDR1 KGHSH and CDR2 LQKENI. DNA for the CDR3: TGTGCCAGCTCACGGACTACCTACAATGAGCAGTTCTTC. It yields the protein CASSRTTYNEQFF.

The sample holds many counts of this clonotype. The CDR3 region has the DNA TGTGCCAGCAGTGAAGCAGCATATTCCTCATCTACCTACGAGCAGTACTTC. Residues: CASSEAAYSSSTYEQYF. The V and J genes are TRBV6-1 and TRBJ2-1; D gene uncertain. The DNA end favors TRBJ2-7, so the J call may be wrong. From germline, CDR1 is MNHNS and CDR2 SASEGT. This CDR3 is 17 amino acids long.

The CDR3 sequence: CACTGGYGYTF. The CDR3 region has the DNA TGTGCATGCACAGGGGGCTATGGCTACACCTTC. This chain uses TRBV6-6 with TRBJ1-2; 8 bases are shared with TRBD1. CDR1 MNHNY and CDR2 SVGAGI come from the germline V gene (reference sequence). CDR3 length: 11 residues.

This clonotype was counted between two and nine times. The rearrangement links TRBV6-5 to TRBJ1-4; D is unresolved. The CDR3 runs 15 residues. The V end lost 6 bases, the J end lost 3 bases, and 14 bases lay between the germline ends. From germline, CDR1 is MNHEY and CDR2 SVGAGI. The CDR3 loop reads CASSPRKAANEKLFF. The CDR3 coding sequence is TGTGCCAGCAGCCCGCGCAAGGCGGCTAATGAAAAACTGTTTTTT.

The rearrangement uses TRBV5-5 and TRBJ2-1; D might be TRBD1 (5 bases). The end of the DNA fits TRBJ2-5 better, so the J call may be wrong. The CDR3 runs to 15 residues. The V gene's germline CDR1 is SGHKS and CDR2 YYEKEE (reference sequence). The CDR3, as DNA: TGTGCCAGCAGCTTGGCCGCAGGGTACGGGGAGACCCAGTACTTC. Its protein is CASSLAAGYGETQYF.

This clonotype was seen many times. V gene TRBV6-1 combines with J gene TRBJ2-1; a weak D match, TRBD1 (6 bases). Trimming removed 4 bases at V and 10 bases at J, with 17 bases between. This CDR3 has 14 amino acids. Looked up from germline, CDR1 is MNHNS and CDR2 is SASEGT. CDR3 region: CASSGLQGTHEQFF. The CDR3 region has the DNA TGTGCCAGCAGTGGGTTACAGGGTACCCACGAGCAGTTCTTC.

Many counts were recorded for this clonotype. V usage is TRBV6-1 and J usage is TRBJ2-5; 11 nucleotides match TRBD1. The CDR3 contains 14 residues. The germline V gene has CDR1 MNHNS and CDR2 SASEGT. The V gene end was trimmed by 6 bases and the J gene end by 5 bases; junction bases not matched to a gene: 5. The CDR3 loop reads CASSLGDRGETQYF. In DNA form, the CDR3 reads TGTGCCAGCAGCCTAGGGGACAGGGGGGAGACCCAGTACTTC.

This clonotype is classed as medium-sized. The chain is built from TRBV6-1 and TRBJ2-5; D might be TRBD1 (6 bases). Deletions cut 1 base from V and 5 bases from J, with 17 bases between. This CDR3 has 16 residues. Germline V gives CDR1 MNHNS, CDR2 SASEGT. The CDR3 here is CASSEGRGGARETQYF. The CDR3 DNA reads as TGTGCCAGCAGTGAAGGTCGTGGGGGCGCTCGGGAGACCCAGTACTTC.

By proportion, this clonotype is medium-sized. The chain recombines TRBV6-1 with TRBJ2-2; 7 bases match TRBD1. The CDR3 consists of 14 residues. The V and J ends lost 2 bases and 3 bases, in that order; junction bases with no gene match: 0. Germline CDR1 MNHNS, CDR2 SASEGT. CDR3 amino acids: CASSEQGDTGELFF. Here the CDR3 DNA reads TGTGCCAGCAGTGAACAGGGGGACACCGGGGAGCTGTTTTTT.

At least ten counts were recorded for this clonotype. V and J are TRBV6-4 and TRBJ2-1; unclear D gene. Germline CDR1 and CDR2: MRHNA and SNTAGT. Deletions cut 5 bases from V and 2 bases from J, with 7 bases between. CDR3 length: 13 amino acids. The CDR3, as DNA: TGTGCCAGCAGTCCCGACACCTACAATGAGCAGTTCTTC. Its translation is CASSPDTYNEQFF.

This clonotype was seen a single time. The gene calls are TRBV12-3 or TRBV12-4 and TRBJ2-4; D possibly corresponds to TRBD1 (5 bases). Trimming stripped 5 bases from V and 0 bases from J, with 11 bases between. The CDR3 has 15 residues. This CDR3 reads CASSDRQSAKNIQYF. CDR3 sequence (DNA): TGTGCCAGCAGTGATAGACAGTCAGCCAAAAACATTCAGTACTTC.

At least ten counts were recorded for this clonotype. The CDR3 is CASAPDQGRLEKLFF. The CDR3 DNA reads as TGTGCCAGCGCCCCGGACCAGGGGAGGTTAGAAAAACTGTTTTTT. The rearrangement links TRBV6-1 to TRBJ1-4; possibly TRBD1 for D (6 bases). CDR1 is MNHNS and CDR2 is SASEGT in the germline V gene. The CDR3 runs 15 residues. The V end was cut by 8 bases, the J end by 8 bases, with 21 bases between.

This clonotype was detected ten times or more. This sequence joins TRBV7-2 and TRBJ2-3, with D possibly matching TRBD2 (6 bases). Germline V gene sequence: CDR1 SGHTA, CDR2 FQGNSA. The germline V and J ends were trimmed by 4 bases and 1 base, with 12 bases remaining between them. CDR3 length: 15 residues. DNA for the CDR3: TGTGCCAGCAGCTCCTTTAGCGGAGGCACAGATACGCAGTATTTT. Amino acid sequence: CASSSFSGGTDTQYF. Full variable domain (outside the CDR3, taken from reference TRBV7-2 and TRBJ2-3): GAGVSQSPSNKVTEKGKDVELRCDPISGHTALYWYRQSLGQGLEFLIYFQGNSAPDKSGLPSDRFSAERTGGSVSTLTIQRTQQEDSAVYLCASSSFSGGTDTQYFGPGTRLTVL.